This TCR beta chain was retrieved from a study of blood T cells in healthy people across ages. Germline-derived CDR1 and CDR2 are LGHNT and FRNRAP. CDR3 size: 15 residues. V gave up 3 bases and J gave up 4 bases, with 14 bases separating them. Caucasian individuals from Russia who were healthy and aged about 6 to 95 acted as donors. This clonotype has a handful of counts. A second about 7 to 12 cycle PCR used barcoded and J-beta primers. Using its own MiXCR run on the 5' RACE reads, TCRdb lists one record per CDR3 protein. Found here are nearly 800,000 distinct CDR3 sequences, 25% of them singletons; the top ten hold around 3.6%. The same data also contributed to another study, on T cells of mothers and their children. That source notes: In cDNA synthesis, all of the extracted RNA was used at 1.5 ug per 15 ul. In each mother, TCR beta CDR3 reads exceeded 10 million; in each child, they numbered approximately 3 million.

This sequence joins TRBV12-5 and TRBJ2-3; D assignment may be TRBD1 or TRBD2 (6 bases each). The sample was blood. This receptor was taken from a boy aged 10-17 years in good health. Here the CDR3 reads CASGLSVGGPDTQYF. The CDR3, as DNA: TGTGCTAGTGGTTTATCCGTCGGGGGCCCAGATACGCAGTATTTT.